This T cell receptor (beta chain) was identified in a study of blood T cells in healthy people across ages. Germline lookup yields CDR1 KGHSH and CDR2 LQKENI. CDR3 length equals 14 residues. Trimming shortened V by 0 bases and J by 6 bases, and 6 bases separated the two germline ends. This clonotype was detected only a few times. The second PCR ran roughly 7 to 12 cycles with a sample-barcoded 5' primer and J-beta primers. TCRdb reprocessed the 5' RACE reads with MiXCR, giving one entry per CDR3 protein. Of some 900,000 distinct CDR3 sequences listed, around 48% are singletons. This receptor was taken from a man aged 25-45 years in good health. Material: blood. The chain has TRBV18 and TRBJ2-6; D not resolved. Here the CDR3 DNA reads TGTGCCAGCTCACCACCCTCGGTGGCCAACGTCCTGACTTTC. Encoded protein: CASSPPSVANVLTF.